The rows below give T cell receptor beta chains drawn from one sample of a study of PD-1 blockade in classical Hodgkin lymphoma. Clones were sequenced by immunoSEQ multiplex PCR, and TCRdb holds only the in-frame ones, with some missing. The sample carries about 27,000 clones, approximately 85% recorded once. Sequencing was performed on CD4+ T cells from blood, taken before the fourth cycle of nivolumab. The receptors come from a human donor with classical Hodgkin lymphoma. The CDR3 runs from the conserved cysteine through the conserved F or W. The D gene is left open where the match is weak. Size tells how often a clone was seen (once, few, many) or the class of an expanded clone, and some rows leave it out.

>.|TRBJ2-7|.|TRBV29-1
TGCAGCGCTGCGTCGGCAGGGCTAGGATACGAGCAGTACTTC
CSAASAGLGYEQYF
>.|TRBJ2-7|.|TRBV6-5
TGTGCCAGCAAAAGCGGTCCGGGGGAGCAGTACTTC
CASKSGPGEQYF
>.|TRBJ1-5|.|TRBV4-3
TGCGCCAGCAGCCTCCACAGTGGCAATCAGCCCCAGCATTTT
CASSLHSGNQPQHF
>.|TRBJ2-1|.|TRBV11-3
TGTGCCAGCAGCCTGGGCCAGGTCTCCTACAATGAGCAGTTCTTC
CASSLGQVSYNEQFF
>.|TRBJ2-7|.|TRBV9
TGTGCCAGCAAGCCCCACGAGCAGTACTTC
CASKPHEQYF
>.|TRBJ2-7|TRBD1|TRBV5-5
TGTGCCAGCAGCTTGGGTGGGACAGGGGGAGAGCAGTACTTC
CASSLGGTGGEQYF
>.|TRBJ1-6|.|TRBV28
TGTGCCAGCAGTCGGTCCAGGGGAAGGCCATATAATTCACCCCTCCACTTT
CASSRSRGRPYNSPLHF
>.|TRBJ2-1|TRBD2|TRBV7-2
TGTGCCAGCAGCCGAACGGGACTAGCGGGAGAGAACAATGAGCAGTTCTTC
CASSRTGLAGENNEQFF
>.|TRBJ1-2|.|TRBV19
TGTGCCAGTAGTGCGGTTTGGACTTCCCGTTCGGGCTATGGCTACACCTTC
CASSAVWTSRSGYGYTF
>.|TRBJ1-3|.|TRBV7-2
TGTGCCAGCAGCTTAGAATCCAGGGCGTCTGGAAACACCATATATTTT
CASSLESRASGNTIYF
>.|TRBJ2-7|.|TRBV27
TGTGCCAGCAGTTTAGGCCTCTCCTACGAGCAGTACTTC
CASSLGLSYEQYF
>few|TRBJ1-1|TRBD1|TRBV29-1
TGCAGCGTCCTGACAGGGGCGAACACTGAAGCTTTCTTT
CSVLTGANTEAFF
>.|TRBJ2-7|TRBD1|TRBV6-1
TGTGCCAGCAGTGGACCCGGGACAGGGGCCCACGAGCAGTACTTC
CASSGPGTGAHEQYF
>.|TRBJ1-1|TRBD1|TRBV18
TGTGCCAGCTCACCAGGGACAGGGTTGGGGAACACTGAAGCTTTCTTT
CASSPGTGLGNTEAFF
>.|TRBJ2-5|TRBD1|TRBV7-9
TGTGCCAGCAGCCCGGTGGGACAGAGTAAACAAGAGACCCAGTACTTC
CASSPVGQSKQETQYF
>.|TRBJ2-7|.|TRBV14
TGTGCCAGCAGCCCCCGTTCCTACGAGCAGTACTTC
CASSPRSYEQYF
>.|TRBJ1-4|.|TRBV5-1
TGCGCCAGCAGCTTGGTGGGGGAAGGTGAAAAACTGTTTTTT
CASSLVGEGEKLFF
>.|TRBJ2-5|TRBD2|TRBV5-5
TGTGCCAGCAGCTCAGGACTAGCGGGAGCCCAAGAGACCCAGTACTTC
CASSSGLAGAQETQYF
>.|TRBJ1-1|.|TRBV25-1
TGTGCCAGCAGTCAAATGGCGGGGGCCGAGAACACTGAAGCTTTCTTT
CASSQMAGAENTEAFF
>.|TRBJ1-4|.|TRBV15
TGTGCCACCAGCAGAGATGGAGTCGGGGGGGTTTTT
CATSRDGVGGVF
>.|TRBJ1-2|.|TRBV18
TGTGCCAGCTCACAGGGGAACTATGGCTACACCTTC
CASSQGNYGYTF
>.|TRBJ2-1|.|TRBV30
TGTGCCTGGAGTAGTAGCACCTACGGGGAGCAGTTCTTC
CAWSSSTYGEQFF
>.|TRBJ1-2|.|TRBV6-4
TGTGCCAGCAGAGCCTCACCATCCCCCGGTGGCTATGGCTACACCTTC
CASRASPSPGGYGYTF
>.|TRBJ1-2|.|TRBV6-5
TGTGCCAGCAGCGATCCAGGCGGCTACACCTTC
CASSDPGGYTF
>.|TRBJ2-3|TRBD2|TRBV19
TGTGCCAGTAGTACGGTAGCGGGGGGCACAGATACGCAGTATTTT
CASSTVAGGTDTQYF